This TCR beta chain was recovered during a study of T cell changes during pregnancy in multiple sclerosis. Some clones are missing from TCRdb's copy, which holds only in-frame ones; the method was immunoSEQ multiplex PCR. The table records 70,000 or so clones, 90% to 95% of them present only once. V dropped 4 bases and J dropped 7; count of bases not matched to a gene: 14. Germline assignment: CDR1 WNHNN and CDR2 SYGVQD (reference sequence). The CDR3 contains 18 residues. The receptor was isolated from a female donor in good health, enrolled as a control in a pregnancy study. The sample was peripheral blood, taken in the third trimester of pregnancy. This rearrangement joins TRBV10-1 to TRBJ2-1, with 12 bases identical to TRBD2. The DNA of the CDR3 is TGCGCCAGCAGTGGTAGACTAGCGGGGGCTTCTTCGGGGAATGAGCAGTTCTTC. Its translation is CASSGRLAGASSGNEQFF.